Below are 2 T cell receptor beta chains sequenced from a single sample in a study of T-cell memory formation after mild COVID-19. TCRdb re-called the 5' RACE reads with MiXCR, one entry per CDR3 protein. This table holds fewer than 600,000 distinct CDR3 sequences, roughly 21% found once. Sequenced input: PBMCs or a T cell subset sorted from them (not recorded which). The receptors were gathered from an adult woman who had mild COVID-19 (a few samples of this study predate the infection). Cell type and time point are not known.

V is TRBV6-2 or TRBV6-3 and J is TRBJ2-7; TRBD2 aligns across 12 bases. The CDR3 is made up of 15 amino acids. Germline V gene data show CDR1 as MNHEY and CDR2 as SVGEGT. The junction had 7 bases not matched to a gene; V was cut back by 8 bases and J by 2 bases. CDR3 DNA: TGTGCCAGCGGGGGACTAGCGGGCCTAACCTACGAGCAGTACTTC. Protein: CASGGLAGLTYEQYF.

This chain joins TRBV2 and TRBJ1-5; tentative D call: TRBD1 (6 bases). The V and J ends lost 4 bases and 8 bases respectively, with 15 bases between them. The CDR3 extends over 14 amino acids. CDR1 SNHLY and CDR2 FYNNEI come from the germline V gene. CDR3 sequence reads: CASSGGGWGEPQHF. The CDR3, as DNA: TGTGCCAGCAGTGGAGGGGGTTGGGGCGAGCCCCAGCATTTT.